The 27 T cell receptor beta chains below all came from one sample that was sequenced in a study of blood T cell repertoires in COVID-19 (dated by TCRdb to the early 2020s). Library preparation employed the immunoSEQ multiplex PCR assay. TCRdb carries this immuneACCESS record with in-frame sequences only. Its versions omit some clonotypes, under half of them owing to an unresolved V gene in the studies checked, with the rest unexplained. For this sample the table gives about 240,000 clones, of which nearly 95% were detected only once. The top ten constitute about 0.8% of the sample. The sample consisted of peripheral blood. The receptors originated from a man younger than 40 with COVID-19, enrolled during active disease.

The chain recombines TRBV6-2 or TRBV6-3 with TRBJ2-3, with unresolved D. CDR3 length: 15 amino acids. V was cut by 2 bases and J by 0 bases, with 9 bases left in between. Germline V gene sequence: CDR1 MNHEY, CDR2 SVGEGT. The CDR3 sequence: CASSYEESSTDTQYF. CDR3 nucleotide sequence: TGTGCCAGCAGTTACGAGGAATCTAGCACAGATACGCAGTATTTT.

The chain carries TRBV30 and TRBJ1-5, with D hard to call. This CDR3 has 13 residues. Germline-derived CDR1 and CDR2 are GTSNPN and SVGIG (reference sequence). V shed 2 bases and J shed 7 bases, with 12 bases lying between them. The CDR3 region has the DNA TGTGCCTGGAGTCCCGAGGGTGGCCAGCCCCAGCATTTT. This gives the protein CAWSPEGGQPQHF. Combining the CDR3 with reference TRBV30 and TRBJ1-5 gives the whole variable domain SQTIHQWPATLVQPVGSPLSLECTVEGTSNPNLYWYRQAAGRGLQLLFYSVGIGQISSEVPQNLSASRPQDRQFILSSKKLLLSDSGFYLCAWSPEGGQPQHFGDGTRLSIL.

J is TRBJ1-2 and V is TRBV27; D might be TRBD1 (6 bases). The CDR3 runs 17 residues. V lost 7 bases and J lost 1, with 22 bases in between. The germline CDR1 and CDR2 sequences are MNHEY and SMNVEV (reference sequence). CDR3 sequence reads: CASTVETGINYNYGYTF. The CDR3 region has the DNA TGTGCCAGCACAGTAGAGACAGGAATTAACTATAACTATGGCTACACCTTC.

This sequence joins TRBV6-6 and TRBJ1-6; 7 bases are a match to TRBD1. The germline gives CDR1 MNHNY, CDR2 SVGAGI (reference sequence). J was trimmed by 6 bases and V by 5 bases; bases with no gene match: 7. The CDR3 is made up of 15 amino acids. The CDR3 spells CASSDRDSLNSPLHF. CDR3 in DNA: TGTGCCAGCAGTGACCGGGACAGCCTTAATTCACCCCTCCACTTT.

The J gene is TRBJ2-4, the V gene TRBV23-1; 9 bases are shared with TRBD1. TRBV23-1 is assigned to the ORF class and has an uncertain function. V dropped 0 bases and J dropped 8; count of bases not matched to a gene: 14. CDR3 size: 18 residues. CDR3 DNA sequence: TGCGCCAGCAGTCAATCACCCAAAAACAGGGGGCCGAGGGACATTCAGTACTTC. This translates into CASSQSPKNRGPRDIQYF.

This chain uses TRBV29-1 with TRBJ1-2; 10 positions agree with TRBD1. V lost 6 bases to trimming and J lost 6 bases; unmatched junction nucleotides: 13. CDR3 length: 15 amino acids. Germline V lookup: CDR1 SQVTM, CDR2 ANQGSEA. Here the CDR3 reads CSVPRSGQGLDGYTF. The DNA of the CDR3 is TGCAGCGTCCCAAGGTCGGGACAGGGGTTAGATGGCTACACCTTC.

CDR3 amino acids: CASSYAGLHYNEQFF. The CDR3 region has the DNA TGTGCCAGCAGTTATGCAGGGCTTCACTACAATGAGCAGTTCTTC. The chain recombines TRBV6-2 or TRBV6-3 with TRBJ2-1; maybe TRBD1 (5 bases). V was shortened by 3 bases and J by 3 bases, with 12 bases between the two germline ends. The germline CDR1 and CDR2 sequences are MNHEY and SVGEGT. The CDR3 contains 15 residues.

The gene calls are TRBV7-9 and TRBJ1-6; no clear D gene. Trimming removed 1 base from V and 5 bases from J, with 6 bases in between. CDR1 SEHNR and CDR2 FQNEAQ come from the germline V gene (reference sequence). CDR3 length equals 14 residues. The CDR3 sequence: CASSLEHDNSPLHF. The DNA of the CDR3 is TGTGCCAGCAGCTTAGAACACGATAATTCACCCCTCCACTTT.

The chain has TRBV6-5 and TRBJ2-1, with D unclear. CDR1 is MNHEY and CDR2 is SVGAGI in the germline V gene. The CDR3 consists of 14 residues. Trimming pared 8 bases from V and 7 bases from J, leaving 18 bases between. In nucleotides, the CDR3 is TGTGCCAGCCGCCTCTCCCAGTCCGGGAATGAGCAGTTCTTC. Protein product: CASRLSQSGNEQFF.

CDR3 coding DNA: TGTGCTAGTGGTGTTCAACAGGGGTCCTACAATGAGCAGTTCTTC. Translation gives CASGVQQGSYNEQFF. The chain uses TRBV12-5 and TRBJ2-1; TRBD1 aligns across 7 bases. Trimming took 5 bases from V and 1 from J; bases not matched to a gene: 5. CDR3 length: 15 residues. CDR1 is LGHNT and CDR2 is FRNRAP in the germline V gene.

The chain recombines TRBV7-6 with TRBJ1-1; no clear D gene. The CDR3 is made up of 14 amino acids. Between the trimmed V and J ends, which lost 3 bases and 4 bases, there was a span of 12 bases. Germline lookup yields CDR1 SGHVS and CDR2 FNYEAQ. The CDR3 DNA reads as TGTGCCAGCAGCTTGGCGGACTTAGGCACTGAAGCTTTCTTT. Translated, it gives CASSLADLGTEAFF.

The chain employs TRBV19 and TRBJ2-3; D is possibly TRBD2 (6 bases). V gave up 5 bases and J gave up 7 bases, with 19 bases separating them. Germline-derived CDR1 and CDR2 are LNHDA and SQIVND (reference sequence). The CDR3 is 15 amino acids. CDR3 protein: CASSPSIGRSHTQYF. CDR3 nucleotides: TGTGCCAGTAGTCCCTCAATAGGGAGGTCCCATACGCAGTATTTT.

The gene calls are TRBV12-3 or TRBV12-4 and TRBJ2-1; D gene uncertain. The V gene lost 5 bases and the J gene lost 8 bases, with 13 bases spanning the gap. The CDR3 spans 13 residues. The CDR3 loop reads CASSVPYSHEQFF. In DNA form, the CDR3 reads TGTGCCAGCAGTGTCCCGTACTCCCATGAGCAGTTCTTC.

This chain uses TRBV24-1 with TRBJ1-5; D remains ambiguous. The CDR3 has 14 residues. Per germline, CDR1 KGHDR and CDR2 SFDVKD. Trimming left V 5 bases short and J 1 base short, with 8 bases between. The DNA of the CDR3 is TGTGCCACCAGTGCCACAGACAGCAATCAGCCCCAGCATTTT. Translating gives CATSATDSNQPQHF.

V and J are TRBV9 and TRBJ1-5; 10 bases agree with TRBD1. After removal of 4 bases from V and 6 bases from J, the junction contained 10 bases not matched to a gene. Germline V gene data show CDR1 as SGDLS and CDR2 as YYNGEE. CDR3 size: 16 residues. Here the CDR3 DNA reads TGTGCCAGCAGCTACCGGGACAGGGGATGGGCTCAGCCCCAGCATTTT. This codes for CASSYRDRGWAQPQHF.

CDR3 in DNA: TGCGCCAGCAGCCACCGGACAGGCCCGTCGTCAACTAATGAAAAACTGTTTTTT. Protein sequence: CASSHRTGPSSTNEKLFF. The rearrangement uses TRBV4-1 and TRBJ1-4; TRBD1 aligns across 7 bases. The germline gives CDR1 MGHRA, CDR2 YSYEKL. The junction had 10 bases not matched to a gene; V was cut back by 3 bases and J by 0 bases. The length of the CDR3 is 18 residues.

V usage is TRBV10-2 and J usage is TRBJ2-6; a possible D gene is TRBD1 (6 bases). The ends were cut back, 6 bases at V and 0 bases at J, with 12 bases in the middle. CDR1 is WSHSY and CDR2 is SAAADI in the germline V gene. The CDR3 is 16 residues long. The CDR3 sequence: CASSLDRSSGANVLTF. Here the CDR3 DNA reads TGCGCCAGCAGCCTCGACAGGAGCTCTGGGGCCAACGTCCTGACTTTC.

The chain links TRBV10-3 to TRBJ2-2, with D maybe TRBD1 (6 bases). V was trimmed by 6 bases and J by 3 bases, leaving 17 bases between them. The CDR3 is 16 amino acids. CDR1 ENHRY and CDR2 SYGVKD come from the germline V gene. For the CDR3, the DNA is TGTGCCATCAGGGCCGGGACACCTTCGGACACCGGGGAGCTGTTTTTT. Its translation: CAIRAGTPSDTGELFF.

CDR3 sequence: CASSPTSGGSYNEQFF. The CDR3 region has the DNA TGTGCCAGCAGCCCAACTAGCGGGGGGTCCTACAATGAGCAGTTCTTC. The chain carries TRBV11-3 and TRBJ2-1; 12 bases fit TRBD2. V shed 5 bases and J 1 base; nucleotides not matched to a gene: 3. The germline CDR1 and CDR2 sequences are SGHNT and YENEEA. This CDR3 contains 16 residues.

The chain recombines TRBV5-4 with TRBJ2-3; 9 positions match TRBD2. The CDR3 sequence is 18 residues long. Germline values: CDR1 SGHNT, CDR2 YYREEE (reference sequence). V gave up 3 bases and J gave up 0 bases; unmatched junction bases: 11. The CDR3 DNA reads TGTGCCAGCAGCTCGGAAATGAGACTAGCGGTTAGCACAGATACGCAGTATTTT. Translated, it gives CASSSEMRLAVSTDTQYF. The full variable domain, with the rest looked up from reference TRBV5-4 and TRBJ2-3, is ETGVTQSPTHLIKTRGQQVTLRCSSQSGHNTVSWYQQALGQGPQFIFQYYREEENGRGNFPPRFSGLQFPNYSSELNVNALELDDSALYLCASSSEMRLAVSTDTQYFGPGTRLTVL.

V usage is TRBV6-4 and J usage is TRBJ2-1; perhaps TRBD1 as D (5 bases). The CDR3 totals 15 residues. The germline CDR1 and CDR2 sequences are MRHNA and SNTAGT. The V end lost 3 bases, the J end lost 8 bases, and 17 bases lay between the germline ends. The CDR3 is CASSESSRQGDEQFF. The CDR3 DNA is TGTGCCAGCAGTGAAAGCTCCCGCCAGGGCGATGAGCAGTTCTTC.

The rearrangement links TRBV6-5 to TRBJ1-2; 7 nucleotides match TRBD1. The CDR3 covers 14 residues. In germline, CDR1 is MNHEY, CDR2 SVGAGI. J gave up 5 bases and V 9 bases, and 12 bases lay outside the gene matches. The CDR3 DNA is TGTGCCAGTCTAGTGGACAGGTCCAGTTATGGCTACACCTTC. This gives the protein CASLVDRSSYGYTF.

A single count supports this clone. V gene TRBV5-1 combines with J gene TRBJ2-1; possible D gene TRBD2, 5 bases. V was trimmed by 6 bases and J by 10 bases, leaving 17 bases between them. The V gene's germline CDR1 is SGHRS and CDR2 YFSETQ. This CDR3 comprises 13 residues. The CDR3 region is CASTPVASREQFF. Here the CDR3 DNA reads TGCGCCAGCACCCCGGTGGCTAGCCGGGAGCAGTTCTTC.

The rearrangement joins TRBV19 to TRBJ1-4; D gene uncertain. The CDR3 loop spans 14 amino acids. Germline values: CDR1 LNHDA, CDR2 SQIVND (reference sequence). V was cut by 10 bases and J by 7 bases, with 19 bases left in between. For the CDR3, the DNA is TGTGCCACCGGAGAGGAGACCTCGGGTGAAAAACTGTTTTTT. Protein product: CATGEETSGEKLFF.

The chain is built from TRBV5-4 and TRBJ2-5; tentative D call: TRBD2 (6 bases). CDR3 length: 15 amino acids. CDR1 SGHNT and CDR2 YYREEE come from the germline V gene (reference sequence). V shed 6 bases and J shed 1 base, with 16 bases lying between them. This CDR3 reads CASTLSSAGQETQYF. Here the CDR3 DNA reads TGTGCCAGCACCCTCTCTAGCGCCGGCCAAGAGACCCAGTACTTC.

Only one count was recorded for this clone. CDR3 sequence: CASSEGFTAQETQYF. The CDR3 bases are TGTGCCAGCAGTGAAGGCTTCACAGCCCAAGAGACCCAGTACTTC. J is TRBJ2-5 and V is TRBV6-1; no reliable D call. V lost 1 base and J 1 base, leaving 10 bases between the germline ends. The CDR3 extends over 15 amino acids. Germline CDR1 MNHNS, CDR2 SASEGT.

The chain couples TRBV30 to TRBJ2-5, with 10 bases that match TRBD2. In germline, CDR1 is GTSNPN, CDR2 SVGIG (reference sequence). The CDR3 has 13 amino acids. The V and J ends lost 5 bases and 4 bases, in that order; junction bases with no gene match: 4. In DNA form, the CDR3 reads TGTGCCTGGGACCGACTAGCGGGAGAGACCCAGTACTTC. Amino acids: CAWDRLAGETQYF.